A selection of T cell receptor beta chains follows, all from one sample in a study of blood T cells in healthy people across ages. TCRdb fed the 5' RACE reads into MiXCR, producing one record per CDR3 protein. The sample carries around 1,800,000 distinct CDR3 sequences, approximately 40% recorded once. Material: blood. The receptor set was obtained from a human donor in good health. CDR3s include the opening cysteine and the closing phenylalanine or tryptophan. Each record gives: clone size, D gene, J gene, CDR3 length, V gene, CDR3 protein, CDR3 DNA. A D gene is named only where the DNA matches it firmly. A row's size may be missing; if present it is once, few, many or a size class.

>few|TRBD1|TRBJ1-2|15|TRBV11-1
CASSSEDRGGYGYTF
TGTGCCAGCAGCTCAGAGGACAGGGGAGGCTATGGCTACACCTTC
>-|-|TRBJ2-7|13|TRBV13
CARTTGLPYEQYF
TGTGCCCGGACTACAGGGCTCCCCTACGAGCAGTACTTC
>many|-|TRBJ2-7|12|TRBV4-2
CASSQAGAEQYF
TGTGCCAGCAGCCAAGCGGGGGCCGAGCAGTACTTC
>-|-|TRBJ1-2|13|TRBV5-1
CASSLGGAQGYTF
TGCGCCAGCAGCTTGGGGGGGGCTCAGGGCTACACCTTC
>-|-|TRBJ1-2|13|TRBV10-3
CAISEPIDYGYTF
TGTGCCATCAGTGAACCAATCGACTATGGCTACACCTTC
>-|TRBD2|TRBJ2-1|17|TRBV7-2
CASSVDGGGFLYNEQFF
TGTGCCAGCAGCGTAGACGGGGGGGGCTTCCTCTACAATGAGCAGTTCTTC
>-|-|TRBJ2-3|15|TRBV24-1
CATSDLEDGTDTQYF
TGTGCCACCAGTGATTTGGAGGACGGCACAGATACGCAGTATTTT
>few|TRBD2|TRBJ2-7|16|TRBV9
CASSVLAGGAIYEQYF
TGTGCCAGCAGCGTATTAGCGGGGGGGGCCATCTACGAGCAGTACTTC
>-|-|TRBJ2-5|13|TRBV6-1
CASSGWTEETQYF
TGTGCCAGCAGTGGCTGGACAGAAGAGACCCAGTACTTC
>few|TRBD1|TRBJ1-2|15|TRBV25-1
CASRPKQGANYGYTF
TGTGCCAGCAGGCCTAAACAGGGGGCTAACTATGGCTACACCTTC
>many|-|TRBJ2-3|13|TRBV6-2/TRBV6-3
CASSMSETDTQYF
TGTGCCAGCAGCATGTCGGAAACAGATACGCAGTATTTT
>-|-|TRBJ1-2|16|TRBV9
CASSVAPRTAGEGYTF
TGTGCCAGCAGCGTAGCCCCTCGGACAGCGGGGGAGGGCTACACCTTC
>-|-|TRBJ1-4|15|TRBV13
CASSPTTRHGEKLFF
TGTGCCAGCAGCCCAACGACCCGGCATGGTGAAAAACTGTTTTTT
>few|TRBD1|TRBJ2-7|16|TRBV7-2
CASSLGSLGTGYEQYF
TGTGCCAGCAGCTTAGGAAGTTTGGGGACAGGCTACGAGCAGTACTTC
>-|TRBD2|TRBJ2-3|14|TRBV4-3
CASSPSFGGETQYF
TGCGCCAGCAGCCCCTCGTTCGGGGGGGAGACCCAGTATTTT
>-|-|TRBJ1-1|15|TRBV20-1
CSASHPGAMNTEAFF
TGCAGTGCTAGCCACCCAGGGGCCATGAACACTGAAGCTTTCTTT
>-|-|TRBJ2-7|16|TRBV4-3
CASSQDLGGGASEQYF
TGCGCCAGCAGCCAAGATCTCGGAGGGGGGGCAAGCGAGCAGTACTTC
>-|-|TRBJ1-1|13|TRBV12-3/TRBV12-4
CASSSSPDTEAFF
TGTGCCAGCAGTTCAAGTCCCGACACTGAAGCTTTCTTT
>-|-|TRBJ2-5|12|TRBV6-5
CASSPTQQTQYF
TGTGCCAGCAGCCCTACGCAGCAGACCCAGTACTTC
>once|-|TRBJ1-5|14|TRBV20-1
CSAPTAYSNQPQHF
TGCAGTGCTCCGACGGCATATAGCAATCAGCCCCAGCATTTT
>-|-|TRBJ1-5|13|TRBV20-1
CSAKVYSNQPQHF
TGCAGTGCTAAGGTTTATAGCAATCAGCCCCAGCATTTT
>-|-|TRBJ2-5|12|TRBV7-2
CASSSPPLGQYF
TGTGCCAGCAGCTCACCGCCCTTAGGGCAGTACTTC
>-|-|TRBJ2-5|16|TRBV7-2
CASSFSGQAAKQTQYF
TGTGCCAGCAGCTTTTCGGGCCAAGCGGCGAAGCAGACCCAGTACTTC
>-|-|TRBJ1-5|14|TRBV4-2
CASSPDTRDQPQHF
TGTGCCAGCAGCCCTGACACCAGAGATCAGCCCCAGCATTTT
>-|TRBD1|TRBJ1-2|14|TRBV12-3/TRBV12-4
CASSLGTDEIGYTF
TGTGCCAGCAGTCTCGGGACAGATGAGATCGGCTACACCTTC
>-|-|TRBJ1-1|15|TRBV7-9
CASSSRAGQGTEAFF
TGTGCCAGCAGTTCCAGGGCAGGGCAGGGCACTGAAGCTTTCTTT
>few|TRBD1|TRBJ2-1|17|TRBV19
CASSIWRSQGAYNEQFF
TGTGCCAGTAGTATCTGGCGGTCCCAGGGGGCTTACAATGAGCAGTTCTTC
>-|-|TRBJ2-1|16|TRBV5-5
CASSLGLSYTYNEQFF
TGTGCCAGCAGCTTGGGACTCTCTTACACCTACAATGAGCAGTTCTTC
>-|TRBD2|TRBJ2-7|17|TRBV28
CASSLSSSGGYYYEQYF
TGTGCCAGCAGTTTATCGTCTAGCGGGGGGTATTACTACGAGCAGTACTTC
>-|-|TRBJ1-6|17|TRBV6-1
CASSQTQGTLDFSPLHF
TGTGCCAGCAGCCAGACCCAGGGTACTTTGGATTTTTCACCCCTCCACTTT
>once|-|TRBJ2-3|15|TRBV9
CASSHAGASGDTQYF
TGTGCCAGCAGCCATGCGGGGGCTAGCGGAGATACGCAGTATTTT
>-|-|TRBJ2-1|11|TRBV20-1
CSAFKGNEQFF
TGCAGTGCCTTCAAGGGGAATGAGCAGTTCTTC
>few|-|TRBJ2-7|14|TRBV7-2
CASSPYGLSYEQYF
TGTGCCAGCAGCCCCTATGGACTATCCTACGAGCAGTACTTC
>-|-|TRBJ1-1|12|TRBV29-1
CSGGNMNTEAFF
TGCAGCGGTGGAAACATGAACACTGAAGCTTTCTTT
>few|TRBD1|TRBJ2-7|16|TRBV29-1
CSVLIEQGRGGYEQYF
TGCAGCGTCTTAATCGAACAGGGGAGAGGTGGCTACGAGCAGTACTTC
>-|-|TRBJ2-7|15|TRBV5-6
CASSSRRRVRHEQYF
TGTGCCAGCAGCTCCAGGAGGCGGGTTCGCCACGAGCAGTACTTC
>-|-|TRBJ2-5|13|TRBV24-1
CATSDDTKETQYF
TGTGCCACCAGCGACGACACGAAAGAGACCCAGTACTTC
>-|-|TRBJ1-2|13|TRBV11-1
CASTDRRRYGYTF
TGTGCCAGCACCGATCGCAGGAGATATGGCTACACCTTC
>-|-|TRBJ1-1|11|TRBV3-1
CASSQLSEAFF
TGTGCCAGCAGCCAATTATCTGAAGCTTTCTTT
>few|-|TRBJ2-5|13|TRBV7-9
CASSPSSRETQYF
TGTGCCAGCAGCCCGTCTAGCAGGGAGACCCAGTACTTC
>-|TRBD2|TRBJ2-3|15|TRBV7-8
CASSLGGGRVDTQYF
TGTGCCAGCAGCTTAGGCGGGGGGCGGGTAGATACGCAGTATTTT
>-|-|TRBJ2-7|15|TRBV12-3/TRBV12-4
CASSPPAGMGYEQYF
TGTGCCAGCTCACCACCGGCAGGGATGGGTTACGAGCAGTACTTC
>few|-|TRBJ2-1|14|TRBV6-2/TRBV6-3
CASKRLAKLDEQFF
TGTGCCAGCAAAAGGCTAGCGAAGTTGGATGAGCAGTTCTTC
>few|-|TRBJ2-4|10|TRBV2
CASSAPPWYF
TGTGCCAGCAGTGCCCCCCCCTGGTACTTC
>-|-|TRBJ2-7|15|TRBV6-1
CASSVDRSSSYEQYF
TGTGCCAGCAGTGTCGACAGGAGTAGCTCCTACGAGCAGTACTTC
>few|-|TRBJ1-2|17|TRBV4-2
CASSRGTDLRGSYGYTF
TGTGCCAGCAGCCGCGGGACCGACTTAAGAGGGTCCTATGGCTACACCTTC
>many|-|TRBJ1-2|13|TRBV7-2
CASSFDRLYGYTF
TGTGCCAGCAGTTTCGACAGGCTCTATGGCTACACCTTC
>-|-|TRBJ2-3|17|TRBV5-1
CASSPWGPGDSTDTQYF
TGCGCCAGCAGCCCGTGGGGGCCAGGGGATTCCACAGATACGCAGTATTTT
>once|TRBD1|TRBJ2-7|15|TRBV5-1
CASMPGRTGGNEQYF
TGCGCCAGCATGCCGGGCCGGACAGGGGGCAACGAGCAGTACTTC
>-|-|TRBJ2-7|15|TRBV11-1
CASSLADALSYGQYF
TGTGCCAGCAGCTTAGCGGACGCACTCTCCTACGGGCAGTACTTC